This T cell receptor beta chain was captured by sequencing in a study of cytomegalovirus exposure and HLA in healthy donors. Primers: 60 Vbeta forward and 13 Jbeta reverse. TCRdb's copy holds only in-frame clones and misses some; the assay was immunoSEQ multiplex PCR. The data show some 120,000 clones, and the top ten clones hold more than 3%. The CDR3 loop spans 16 amino acids. From germline, CDR1 is SGDLS and CDR2 YYNGEE. Trimming cost V 0 bases and J 0 bases; bases outside gene matches: 4. The chain uses TRBV9 and TRBJ2-3, with 7 bases matching TRBD2. Sequenced: PBMCs. This receptor was obtained from a young man in good health and CMV-seronegative. Written as DNA, the CDR3 is TGTGCCAGCAGCGTAGCTCAGCGGGGAAGCACAGATACGCAGTATTTT. It codes for CASSVAQRGSTDTQYF. Full variable domain (rest looked up from reference TRBV9 and TRBJ2-3): DSGVTQTPKHLITATGQRVTLRCSPRSGDLSVYWYQQSLDQGLQFLIQYYNGEERAKGNILERFSAQQFPDLHSELNLSSLELGDSALYFCASSVAQRGSTDTQYFGPGTRLTVL.